The next 9 T cell receptor beta chains were all read from a single sample in a study of glioma-infiltrating T cells after dendritic cell vaccination. Time point described: after dendritic cell vaccination, including at tumor progression/relapse. Profiling relied on immunoSEQ multiplex PCR, and the TCRdb table lists in-frame clones only, not all of them. The table shows about 99,000 clones, with 80% occurring only once. This specimen consisted of blood, obtained after dendritic cell vaccination. These receptors came from a human donor with glioblastoma.

In its sample, this clone was seen a few times. The chain links TRBV6-5 to TRBJ2-7; 7 bases are a match to TRBD1. Germline values: CDR1 MNHEY, CDR2 SVGAGI. CDR3 length: 15 amino acids. V lost 0 bases to trimming and J lost 1 base; unmatched junction nucleotides: 3. The CDR3 region has the DNA TGTGCCAGCAGTTACTCTTGGGACAGATCCTACGAGCAGTACTTC. Translating it yields CASSYSWDRSYEQYF.

This clone was detected only once. The rearrangement joins TRBV28 to TRBJ1-5; TRBD1 aligns across 9 bases. The V gene end was trimmed by 3 bases and the J gene end by 4 bases; junction bases not matched to a gene: 10. The CDR3 is 17 residues long. Germline assignment: CDR1 MDHEN and CDR2 SYDVKM. The chain's CDR3 is CASSFTGGLWGNQPQHF. The CDR3 DNA is TGTGCCAGCAGTTTTACAGGGGGCCTTTGGGGTAATCAGCCCCAGCATTTT.

V gene TRBV9 combines with J gene TRBJ2-3; 15 nucleotides align to TRBD2. Looked up from germline, CDR1 is SGDLS and CDR2 is YYNGEE. V dropped 0 bases and J dropped 0; count of bases not matched to a gene: 14. The CDR3 extends over 22 amino acids. The CDR3, as DNA: TGTGCCAGCAGCGTAGCTATTTCAGTGGGACTAGCGGGGGGCCTTAGCACAGATACGCAGTATTTT. This encodes CASSVAISVGLAGGLSTDTQYF. Full variable domain (remainder filled in from reference TRBV9 and TRBJ2-3): DSGVTQTPKHLITATGQRVTLRCSPRSGDLSVYWYQQSLDQGLQFLIQYYNGEERAKGNILERFSAQQFPDLHSELNLSSLELGDSALYFCASSVAISVGLAGGLSTDTQYFGPGTRLTVL.

The chain employs TRBV11-2 and TRBJ2-3, with TRBD1 as a possible D gene (6 bases). V dropped 3 bases and J dropped 2 bases, with 18 bases sitting between them. The germline gives CDR1 SGHAT, CDR2 FQNNGV. The CDR3 sequence is 17 residues long. The CDR3 loop is CASSFTISGTPTDTQYF. The CDR3 DNA sequence: TGTGCCAGCAGCTTTACAATCTCCGGGACACCCACAGATACGCAGTATTTT.

The V call is TRBV29-1, the J call TRBJ2-1; tentative D call: TRBD1 (5 bases). With 0 bases removed from V and 5 bases from J, the gap between germline ends came to 14 bases. The germline CDR1 and CDR2 sequences are SQVTM and ANQGSEA. The CDR3 length is 15 residues. CDR3 in DNA: TGCAGCGTTGAAGATGGAAGGGGCGCCGACAATGAGCAGTTCTTC. Translation: CSVEDGRGADNEQFF.

This clone has a single count. V and J are TRBV5-4 and TRBJ2-1; D possibly corresponds to TRBD2 (5 bases). The CDR3 runs to 14 residues. Germline CDR1 reads SGHNT; CDR2 reads YYREEE (reference sequence). Trimming took 2 bases from V and 0 from J, leaving 6 bases between them. The CDR3 spells CASSFRDSYNEQFF. The CDR3 DNA is TGTGCCAGCAGCTTTCGGGACTCCTACAATGAGCAGTTCTTC.

The chain carries TRBV7-9 and TRBJ2-7; 7 positions match TRBD1. This CDR3 region has 12 residues. In germline, CDR1 is SEHNR, CDR2 FQNEAQ (reference sequence). V trimming: 3 bases; J trimming: 11 bases; junction bases outside the gene matches: 7. CDR3 coding DNA: TGTGCCAGCAGCTTCGGTTTGACAGGGAAGTACTTC. It is translated as CASSFGLTGKYF.

The chain joins TRBV4-1 to TRBJ2-7; the match to TRBD2 covers 8 bases. Germline CDR1 is MGHRA and CDR2 is YSYEKL. There are 15 residues in the CDR3. Trimming removed 1 base from V and 5 bases from J; junction bases left unmatched: 7. In DNA, the CDR3 is TGCGCCAGCAGCCAAGTACCCGGGACTAGTAACGAGCAGTACTTC. Translating gives CASSQVPGTSNEQYF.

The rearrangement links TRBV4-1 to TRBJ2-7, with D perhaps matching TRBD1 (5 bases). This CDR3 is built from 15 residues. Germline CDR1 reads MGHRA; CDR2 reads YSYEKL. Trimming stripped 0 bases from V and 1 base from J, with 10 bases between. This chain's CDR3 is CASSQDRRQSYEQYF. Here the CDR3 DNA reads TGCGCCAGCAGCCAAGATCGTCGACAGTCCTACGAGCAGTACTTC.